Shown below are 18 T cell receptor beta chains from a single sample sequenced in a study of beta chain features in type 1 diabetes. Expressed TCRB transcripts were sequenced after all isolated RNA was converted to cDNA. TCRdb keeps only in-frame clones here, not all; method: immunoSEQ multiplex PCR. The data contain 10,000 to 15,000 clones, about 42% of them singletons. Sequenced material: stem cell memory CD4+ T cells from blood. The source is a man between 18 and 35 years old in good health.

This chain links TRBV7-9 with TRBJ2-7; D may be TRBD2 (6 bases). The CDR3 has 14 residues. Trimming shortened V by 6 bases and J by 2 bases, and 14 bases separated the two germline ends. Germline-derived CDR1 and CDR2 are SEHNR and FQNEAQ (reference sequence). The CDR3 DNA reads as TGTGCCAGCAGAGATAGCGGATCGACCTACGAGCAGTACTTC. Translated, it gives CASRDSGSTYEQYF.

CDR3 sequence reads: CASSPGSSNTEAFF. CDR3 DNA: TGCGCCAGCAGCCCAGGGTCCTCGAACACTGAAGCTTTCTTT. The chain uses TRBV5-1 and TRBJ1-1; D may be TRBD1 (5 bases). The CDR3 has 14 amino acids. Germline CDR1 reads SGHRS; CDR2 reads YFSETQ. Trimming pared 4 bases from V and 1 base from J, leaving 11 bases between.

The rearrangement joins TRBV4-2 to TRBJ2-3, with 12 bases aligning to TRBD2. V was pared by 1 base and J by 5 bases, with 7 bases of the junction left unmatched. The germline CDR1 and CDR2 sequences are LGHNA and YNFKEQ. This CDR3 is 17 amino acids long. The CDR3 DNA sequence: TGTGCCAGCAGCCAAGTCGGACTAGCGGGGTCTGGAGATACGCAGTATTTT. Protein product: CASSQVGLAGSGDTQYF.

The chain is built from TRBV7-8 and TRBJ2-7; 7 nucleotides align to TRBD1. J gave up 9 bases and V 1 base, and 3 bases lay outside the gene matches. Germline V gene data show CDR1 as SGHVS and CDR2 as FQNEAQ. This CDR3 comprises 12 residues. The CDR3 loop is CASSLEGGGQYF. The CDR3 coding sequence is TGTGCCAGCAGCTTAGAAGGGGGCGGGCAGTACTTC. Filled out from reference TRBV7-8 and TRBJ2-7, the complete variable domain reads GAGVSQSPRYKVAKRGQDVALRCDPISGHVSLFWYQQALGQGPEFLTYFQNEAQLDKSGLPSDRFFAERPEGSVSTLKIQRTQQEDSAVYLCASSLEGGGQYFGPGTRLTVT.

The chain recombines TRBV4-2 with TRBJ2-5, with 11 bases aligning to TRBD2. The CDR3 is 16 amino acids. Germline V gene data show CDR1 as LGHNA and CDR2 as YNFKEQ. The J segment lost 2 bases and the V segment lost 1 base, leaving 3 bases of the junction unmatched. The CDR3 sequence: CASSQGLAGGQETQYF. CDR3 coding DNA: TGTGCCAGCAGCCAAGGGCTAGCGGGGGGACAAGAGACCCAGTACTTC.

This clone was counted between two and nine times. The CDR3 protein is CASSIWGYSTDTQYF. In DNA form, the CDR3 reads TGTGCCAGTAGTATTTGGGGCTATAGCACAGATACGCAGTATTTT. The chain employs TRBV19 and TRBJ2-3; weak D call: TRBD1 (5 bases). In germline, CDR1 is LNHDA, CDR2 SQIVND (reference sequence). V gave up 3 bases and J gave up 0 bases, with 10 bases separating them. The CDR3 consists of 15 residues.

The genes are TRBV4-3 and TRBJ1-5; D is ambiguous. The CDR3 runs to 14 residues. The ends were cut back, 2 bases at V and 6 bases at J, with 11 bases in the middle. The germline V gene has CDR1 LGHNA and CDR2 YSLEER. As DNA, the CDR3 is TGCGCCAGCAGCCAACGACGGGTTGCTCAGCCCCAGCATTTT. Encoded protein: CASSQRRVAQPQHF.

This chain joins TRBV5-1 and TRBJ2-1; 8 bases are a match to TRBD1. CDR3 length: 17 amino acids. V was pared by 4 bases and J by 0 bases, with 9 bases of the junction left unmatched. The V gene's germline CDR1 is SGHRS and CDR2 YFSETQ. This CDR3 is CASSRQGQGSSYNEQFF. The DNA of the CDR3 is TGCGCCAGCAGCCGCCAAGGACAGGGCAGCTCCTACAATGAGCAGTTCTTC.

The CDR3 loop reads CASSFIQGYTGELFF. CDR3 DNA: TGTGCCAGCAGCTTCATTCAGGGTTACACCGGGGAGCTGTTTTTT. The chain has TRBV7-9 and TRBJ2-2, with D perhaps matching TRBD1 (5 bases). CDR1 and CDR2 (germline): SEHNR, FQNEAQ (reference sequence). With 3 bases removed from V and 3 bases from J, the gap between germline ends came to 11 bases. This CDR3 contains 15 residues.

The chain has TRBV5-4 and TRBJ2-3, with 8 nucleotides matching TRBD2. This CDR3 has 15 residues. The germline gives CDR1 SGHNT, CDR2 YYREEE (reference sequence). J gave up 4 bases and V 3 bases, and 7 bases lay outside the gene matches. The DNA of the CDR3 is TGTGCCAGCAGCTCGGGGGGGATTGGGCCAGATACGCAGTATTTT. Protein sequence: CASSSGGIGPDTQYF.

The chain recombines TRBV2 with TRBJ2-3, with D maybe TRBD2 (6 bases). This CDR3 has 16 residues. Trimming took 2 bases from V and 2 from J, leaving 14 bases between them. CDR1 is SNHLY and CDR2 is FYNNEI in the germline V gene. The CDR3: CASSELGGSLTDTQYF. CDR3 coding DNA: TGTGCCAGCAGTGAACTGGGGGGTTCCCTCACAGATACGCAGTATTTT.

This clone was seen a handful of times. The J gene is TRBJ2-2, the V gene TRBV7-2; TRBD1 matches 8 bases. CDR1 and CDR2 from the germline V gene are SGHTA and FQGNSA. The CDR3 is 17 residues long. V trimming: 4 bases; J trimming: 4 bases; junction bases outside the gene matches: 11. The CDR3 spells CASSSYTGGRGTGELFF. The CDR3 DNA sequence: TGTGCCAGCAGCTCCTACACAGGGGGTAGAGGCACCGGGGAGCTGTTTTTT.

The CDR3 coding sequence is TGCGCCAGCAGCCTAGGACTAGCGGGGGGTACAGATACGCAGTATTTT. It is translated as CASSLGLAGGTDTQYF. The chain has TRBV4-1 and TRBJ2-3, with 14 bases that match TRBD2. V gave up 4 bases and J gave up 3 bases; unmatched junction bases: 3. Germline V gene data show CDR1 as MGHRA and CDR2 as YSYEKL. CDR3 length equals 16 residues.

This chain joins TRBV28 and TRBJ2-1, with D perhaps matching TRBD1 (6 bases). CDR1 is MDHEN and CDR2 is SYDVKM in the germline V gene. The V gene lost 9 bases and the J gene lost 4 bases, with 13 bases spanning the gap. The CDR3 loop spans 13 amino acids. CDR3 DNA sequence: TGTGCCAGTGAGGGGACACCTTACAATGAGCAGTTCTTC. Translating it yields CASEGTPYNEQFF.

The J gene is TRBJ2-7, the V gene TRBV25-1, with D maybe TRBD1 (6 bases). The CDR3 spans 13 residues. Germline loops: CDR1 MGHDK, CDR2 SYGVNS. Trimming left V 8 bases short and J 3 bases short, with 14 bases between. CDR3 sequence reads: CASGGDTGYEQYF. The CDR3 bases are TGTGCCAGCGGTGGGGACACGGGCTACGAGCAGTACTTC.

The J gene is TRBJ2-7, the V gene TRBV5-1, with 9 nucleotides matching TRBD1. V lost 4 bases and J lost 5; bases outside the gene matches: 7. CDR3 size: 14 residues. Germline CDR1 SGHRS, CDR2 YFSETQ. CDR3 DNA: TGCGCCAGCAGCCCGGGACAGGGTTACAACGAGCAGTACTTC. This translates into CASSPGQGYNEQYF.

This clone was seen a few times. The chain combines TRBV5-8 with TRBJ1-1, with 8 positions matching TRBD1. V lost 5 bases to trimming and J lost 1 base; unmatched junction nucleotides: 4. The CDR3 consists of 14 residues. Germline CDR1 SGHTS, CDR2 YDEGEE. CDR3 amino acids: CASRQTGANTEAFF. The CDR3 bases are TGTGCCAGCAGGCAGACAGGGGCGAACACTGAAGCTTTCTTT. Filled out from reference TRBV5-8 and TRBJ1-1, the complete variable domain reads EAGVTQSPTHLIKTRGQQATLRCSPISGHTSVYWYQQALGLGLQFLLWYDEGEERNRGNFPPRFSGRQFPNYSSELNVNALELEDSALYLCASRQTGANTEAFFGQGTRLTVV.

The CDR3, as DNA: TGTGCCAGCAGTGAACGGGGTAGTGGTAAGGAGACCCAGTACTTC. As protein: CASSERGSGKETQYF. The chain uses TRBV6-1 and TRBJ2-5, with D maybe TRBD2 (5 bases). The V and J ends lost 2 bases and 5 bases respectively, with 15 bases between them. Germline V CDR1 and CDR2: MNHNS, SASEGT. The CDR3 totals 15 residues.